This T cell receptor beta chain was observed in a study of blood T cells in healthy people across ages. General study results and limits: In long-lived donors, naive CD4+ cell counts and diversity exceeded those of aged donors.

The germline gives CDR1 MDHEN, CDR2 SYDVKM. The CDR3 loop spans 21 amino acids. V dropped 8 bases and J dropped 1; count of bases not matched to a gene: 23. A J-beta primer mix and a sample-barcoded 5' primer were used in a second PCR of about 7 to 12 cycles. Each TCR beta cDNA got a 12-nucleotide random molecular identifier. Per sample, CDR3-containing paired-end reads numbered at least 2.5 million. A single record per CDR3 protein comes from TCRdb applying MiXCR to the 5' RACE reads. Here the sample spans about 680,000 distinct CDR3 sequences, more than 40% being singletons. Concerning this clonotype itself: Antigen: not known.

The rearrangement links TRBV28 to TRBJ2-3; 11 nucleotides match TRBD2. This clonotype was sampled from a woman aged 60-75 years in good health. Sequenced sample: blood. CDR3 region: CASGSLSGRAFLIRGTDTQYF. The CDR3 bases are TGTGCCAGCGGTTCCCTTAGCGGGAGGGCCTTTCTTATTCGTGGCACAGATACGCAGTATTTT.